The source of this T cell receptor (beta chain) is a study of T cell responses to AZD1222 COVID-19 vaccine. Sequenced by immunoSEQ multiplex PCR; TCRdb stores in-frame clones only, minus some. The sample includes under 200,000 clones, approximately 90% of them seen just once. Study-level findings and limits: Clonal diversity was possibly underestimated, and the donors were mostly white British, with more females. Along spike, vaccine-associated CD4 TCRs were found throughout, with dominance at 160-218 and 743-854. Unmutated regions of variants are reportedly targeted by nearly half of spike-specific TCRs.

J was trimmed by 2 bases and V by 2 bases; bases with no gene match: 8. Looked up from germline, CDR1 is LNHDA and CDR2 is SQIVND (reference sequence). This CDR3 comprises 18 residues. Details on this clone: The antigen is undetermined.

This rearrangement joins TRBV19 to TRBJ2-6; 8 bases fit TRBD1. Sequenced here: peripheral blood, sampled on day 0 of AZD1222 vaccination. This TCR came from an adult in good health. The DNA for the CDR3 is TGTGCCAGTAGTATACCGGGACAGGAGTCTCCTGGGGCCAACGTCCTGACTTTC. This encodes CASSIPGQESPGANVLTF. Complete variable domain (other parts from reference TRBV19 and TRBJ2-6): DGGITQSPKYLFRKEGQNVTLSCEQNLNHDAMYWYRQDPGQGLRLIYYSQIVNDFQKGDIAEGYSVSREKKESFPLTVTSAQKNPTAFYLCASSIPGQESPGANVLTFGAGSRLTVL.